These T cell receptor beta chains were read from a single sample in a study of cytomegalovirus exposure and HLA in healthy donors. The table came from immunoSEQ multiplex PCR; TCRdb's copy has only in-frame clones and leaves some out. This table has about 120,000 clones, roughly 71% appearing once. The sequencing sample was made of PBMCs. The receptors stem from a woman aged 40 to 50 in good health and CMV-seropositive. Both conserved end residues are trimmed from each CDR3. Each record gives: V gene, CDR3 protein.

V gene: TRBV7-2; CDR3 protein: ASSRGGRASYNEQF
V gene: TRBV2; CDR3 protein: ASTNRGNYNEQF
V gene: TRBV27; CDR3 protein: ASSLKRAESSYNEQF
V gene: TRBV7-2; CDR3 protein: ASSSQGYSNQPQH
V gene: TRBV10-3; CDR3 protein: AISGQENTEAF
V gene: TRBV7-9; CDR3 protein: ATPSGQLLSGNTIY
V gene: TRBV30; CDR3 protein: AWSYTQWTGMVRKLF
V gene: TRBV5-4; CDR3 protein: ASSGERRTGGLYYGYT
V gene: TRBV5-4; CDR3 protein: ASSLGAAYEQY
V gene: TRBV6-5; CDR3 protein: ASSYESRSYNEQF
V gene: TRBV14; CDR3 protein: ASSQEPGGVNEQF
V gene: TRBV28; CDR3 protein: ASSLLNYGYT
V gene: TRBV7-8; CDR3 protein: ASSDDSGNQPQH
V gene: TRBV27; CDR3 protein: ASSSISTSGTYNEQF
V gene: TRBV7-8; CDR3 protein: ASSLDRGDTQY
V gene: TRBV9; CDR3 protein: ASSVGTANEKLF
V gene: TRBV6-5; CDR3 protein: ASSYTSILGSRTQY
V gene: TRBV7-9; CDR3 protein: ASHYNEQF
V gene: TRBV10-3; CDR3 protein: AISVRTRDGYT
V gene: TRBV30; CDR3 protein: AWSDGTGYNSPLH